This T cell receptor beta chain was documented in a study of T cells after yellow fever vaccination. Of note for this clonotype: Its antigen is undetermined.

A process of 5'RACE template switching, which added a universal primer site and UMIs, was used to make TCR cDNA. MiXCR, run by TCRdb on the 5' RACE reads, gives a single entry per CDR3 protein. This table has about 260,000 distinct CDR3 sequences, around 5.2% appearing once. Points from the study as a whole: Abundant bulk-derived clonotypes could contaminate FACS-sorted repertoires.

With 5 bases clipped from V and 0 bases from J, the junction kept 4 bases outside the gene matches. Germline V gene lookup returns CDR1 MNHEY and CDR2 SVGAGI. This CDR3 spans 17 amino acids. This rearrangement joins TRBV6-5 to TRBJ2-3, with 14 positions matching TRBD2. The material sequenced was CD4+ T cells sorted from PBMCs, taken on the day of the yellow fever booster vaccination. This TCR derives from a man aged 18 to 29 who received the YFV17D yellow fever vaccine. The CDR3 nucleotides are TGTGCCAGCAGTGGACTAGCGGGGGGACTTAGCACAGATACGCAGTATTTT. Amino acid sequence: CASSGLAGGLSTDTQYF.